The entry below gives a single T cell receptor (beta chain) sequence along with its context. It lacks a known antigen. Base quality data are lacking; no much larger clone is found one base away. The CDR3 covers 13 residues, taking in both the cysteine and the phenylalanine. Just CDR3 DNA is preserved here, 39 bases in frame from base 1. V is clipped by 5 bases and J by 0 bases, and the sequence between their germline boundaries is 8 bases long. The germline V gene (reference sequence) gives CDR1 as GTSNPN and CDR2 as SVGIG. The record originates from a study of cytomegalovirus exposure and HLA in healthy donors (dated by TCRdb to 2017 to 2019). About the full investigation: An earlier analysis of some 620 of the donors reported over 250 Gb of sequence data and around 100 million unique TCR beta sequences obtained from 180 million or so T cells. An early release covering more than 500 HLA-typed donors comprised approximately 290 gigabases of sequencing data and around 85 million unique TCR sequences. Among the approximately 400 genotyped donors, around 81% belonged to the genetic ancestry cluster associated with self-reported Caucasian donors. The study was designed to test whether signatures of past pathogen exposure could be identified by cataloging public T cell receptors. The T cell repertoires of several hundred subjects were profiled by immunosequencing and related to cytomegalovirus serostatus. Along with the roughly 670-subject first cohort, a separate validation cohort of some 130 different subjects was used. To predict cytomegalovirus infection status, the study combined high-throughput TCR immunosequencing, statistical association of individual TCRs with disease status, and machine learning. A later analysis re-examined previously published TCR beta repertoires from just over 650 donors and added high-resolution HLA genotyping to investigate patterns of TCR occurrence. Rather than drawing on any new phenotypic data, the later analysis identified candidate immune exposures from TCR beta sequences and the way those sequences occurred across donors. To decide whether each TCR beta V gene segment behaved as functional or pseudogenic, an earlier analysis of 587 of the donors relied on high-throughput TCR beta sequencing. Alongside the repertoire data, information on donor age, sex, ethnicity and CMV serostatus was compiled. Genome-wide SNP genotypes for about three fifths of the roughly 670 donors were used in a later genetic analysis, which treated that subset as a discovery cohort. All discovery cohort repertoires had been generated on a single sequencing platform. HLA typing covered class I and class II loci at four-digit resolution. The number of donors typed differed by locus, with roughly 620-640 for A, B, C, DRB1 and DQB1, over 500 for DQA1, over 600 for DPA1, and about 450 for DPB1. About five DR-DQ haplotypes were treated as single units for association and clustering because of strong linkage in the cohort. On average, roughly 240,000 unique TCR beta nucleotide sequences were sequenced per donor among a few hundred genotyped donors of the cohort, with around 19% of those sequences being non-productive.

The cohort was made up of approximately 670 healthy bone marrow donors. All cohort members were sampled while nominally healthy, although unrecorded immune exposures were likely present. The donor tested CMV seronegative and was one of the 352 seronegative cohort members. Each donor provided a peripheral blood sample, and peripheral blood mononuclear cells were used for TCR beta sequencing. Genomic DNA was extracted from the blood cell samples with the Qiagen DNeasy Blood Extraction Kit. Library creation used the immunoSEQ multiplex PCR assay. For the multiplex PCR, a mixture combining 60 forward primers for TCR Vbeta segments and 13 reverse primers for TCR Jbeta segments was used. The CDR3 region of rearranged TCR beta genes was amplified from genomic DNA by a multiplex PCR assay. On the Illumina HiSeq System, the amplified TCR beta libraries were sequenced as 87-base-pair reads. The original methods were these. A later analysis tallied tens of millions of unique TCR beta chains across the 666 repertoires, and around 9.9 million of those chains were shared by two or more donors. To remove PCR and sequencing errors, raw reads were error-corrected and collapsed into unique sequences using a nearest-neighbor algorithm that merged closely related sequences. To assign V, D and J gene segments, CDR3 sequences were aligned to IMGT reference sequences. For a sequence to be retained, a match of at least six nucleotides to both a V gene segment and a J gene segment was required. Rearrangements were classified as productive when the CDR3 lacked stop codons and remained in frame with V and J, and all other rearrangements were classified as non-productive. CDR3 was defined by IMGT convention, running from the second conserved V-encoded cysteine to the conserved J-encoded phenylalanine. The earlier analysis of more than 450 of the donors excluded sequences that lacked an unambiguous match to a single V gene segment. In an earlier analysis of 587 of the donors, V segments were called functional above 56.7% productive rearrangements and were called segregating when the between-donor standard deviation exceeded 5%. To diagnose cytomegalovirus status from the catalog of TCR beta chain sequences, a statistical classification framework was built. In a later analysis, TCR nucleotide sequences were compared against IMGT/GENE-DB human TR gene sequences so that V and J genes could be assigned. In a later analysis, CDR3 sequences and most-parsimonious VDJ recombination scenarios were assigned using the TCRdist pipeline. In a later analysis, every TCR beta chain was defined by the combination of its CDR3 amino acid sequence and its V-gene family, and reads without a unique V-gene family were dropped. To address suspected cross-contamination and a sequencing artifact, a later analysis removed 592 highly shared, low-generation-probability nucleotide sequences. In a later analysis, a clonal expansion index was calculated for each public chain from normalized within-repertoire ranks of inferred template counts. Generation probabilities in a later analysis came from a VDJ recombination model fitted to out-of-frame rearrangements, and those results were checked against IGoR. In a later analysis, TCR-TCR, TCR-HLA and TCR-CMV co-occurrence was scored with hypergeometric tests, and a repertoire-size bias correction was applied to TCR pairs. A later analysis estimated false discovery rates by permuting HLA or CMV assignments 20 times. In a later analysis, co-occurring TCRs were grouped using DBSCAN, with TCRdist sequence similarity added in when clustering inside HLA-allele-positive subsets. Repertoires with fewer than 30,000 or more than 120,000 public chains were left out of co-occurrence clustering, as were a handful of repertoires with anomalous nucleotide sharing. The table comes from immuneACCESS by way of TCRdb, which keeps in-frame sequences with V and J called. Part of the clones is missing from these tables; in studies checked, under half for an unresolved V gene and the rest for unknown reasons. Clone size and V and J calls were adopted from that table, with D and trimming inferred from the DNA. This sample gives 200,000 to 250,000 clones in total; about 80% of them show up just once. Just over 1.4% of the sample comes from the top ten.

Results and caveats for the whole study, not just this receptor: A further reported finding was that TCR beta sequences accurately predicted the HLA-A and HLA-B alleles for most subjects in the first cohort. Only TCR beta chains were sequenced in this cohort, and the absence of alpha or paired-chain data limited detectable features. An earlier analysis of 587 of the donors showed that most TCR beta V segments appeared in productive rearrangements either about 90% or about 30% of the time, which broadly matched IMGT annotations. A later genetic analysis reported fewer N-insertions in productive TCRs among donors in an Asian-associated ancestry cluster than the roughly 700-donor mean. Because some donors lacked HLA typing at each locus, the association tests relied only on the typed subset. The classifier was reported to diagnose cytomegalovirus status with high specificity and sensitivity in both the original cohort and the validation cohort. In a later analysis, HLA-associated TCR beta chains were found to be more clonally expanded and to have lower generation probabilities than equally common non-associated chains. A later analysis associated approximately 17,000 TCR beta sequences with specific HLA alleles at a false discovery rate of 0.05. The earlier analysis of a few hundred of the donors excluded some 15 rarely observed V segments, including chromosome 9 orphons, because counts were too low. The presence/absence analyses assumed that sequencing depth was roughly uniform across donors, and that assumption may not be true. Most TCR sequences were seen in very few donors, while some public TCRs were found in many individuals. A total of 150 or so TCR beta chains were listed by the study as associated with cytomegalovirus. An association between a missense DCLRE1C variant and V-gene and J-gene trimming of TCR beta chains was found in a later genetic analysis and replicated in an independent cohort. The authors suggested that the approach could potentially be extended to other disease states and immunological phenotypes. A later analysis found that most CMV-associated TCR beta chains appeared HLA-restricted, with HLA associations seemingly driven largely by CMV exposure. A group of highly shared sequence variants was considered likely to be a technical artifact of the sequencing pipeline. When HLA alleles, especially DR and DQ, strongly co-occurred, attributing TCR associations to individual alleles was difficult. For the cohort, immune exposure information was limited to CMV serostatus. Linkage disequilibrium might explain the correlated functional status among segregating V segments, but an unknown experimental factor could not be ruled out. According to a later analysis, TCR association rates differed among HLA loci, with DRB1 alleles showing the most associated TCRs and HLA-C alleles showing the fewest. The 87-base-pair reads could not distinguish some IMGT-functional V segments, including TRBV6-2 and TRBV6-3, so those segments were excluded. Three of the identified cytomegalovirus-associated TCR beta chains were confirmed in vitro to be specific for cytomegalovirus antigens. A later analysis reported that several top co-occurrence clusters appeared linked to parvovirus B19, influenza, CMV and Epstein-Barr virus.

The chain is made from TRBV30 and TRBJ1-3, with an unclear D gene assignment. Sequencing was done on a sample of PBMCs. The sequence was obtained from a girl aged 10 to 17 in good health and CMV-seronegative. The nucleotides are TGTGCCTGGGGGCCCGGCTCTGGAAACACCATATATTTT. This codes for CAWGPGSGNTIYF.